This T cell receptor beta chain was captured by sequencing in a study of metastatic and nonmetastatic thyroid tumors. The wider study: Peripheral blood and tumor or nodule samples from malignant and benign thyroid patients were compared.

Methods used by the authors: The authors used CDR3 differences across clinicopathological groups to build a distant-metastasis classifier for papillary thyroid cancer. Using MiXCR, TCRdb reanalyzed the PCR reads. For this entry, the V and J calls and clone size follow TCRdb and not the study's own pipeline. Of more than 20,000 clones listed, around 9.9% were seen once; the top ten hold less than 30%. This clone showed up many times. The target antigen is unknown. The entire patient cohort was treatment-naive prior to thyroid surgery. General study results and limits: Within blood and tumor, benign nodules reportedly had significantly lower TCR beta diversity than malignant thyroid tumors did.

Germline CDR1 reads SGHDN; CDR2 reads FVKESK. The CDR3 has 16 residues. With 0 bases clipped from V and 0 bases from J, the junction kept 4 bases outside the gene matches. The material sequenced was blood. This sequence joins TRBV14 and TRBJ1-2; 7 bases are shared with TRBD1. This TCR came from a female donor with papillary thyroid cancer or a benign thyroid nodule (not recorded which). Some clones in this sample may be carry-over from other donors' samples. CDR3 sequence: CASSQEYDRANYGYTF. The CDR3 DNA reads TGTGCCAGCAGCCAAGAATACGACAGGGCTAACTATGGCTACACCTTC.